These 5 T cell receptor beta chains originate from one sample sequenced in a study of blood T cell repertoires in COVID-19. Profiled with immunoSEQ multiplex PCR; TCRdb holds only in-frame clones, not every one. The profile shows nearly 110,000 clones, about three quarters of them singletons. The material sequenced was peripheral blood. Receptors originate from a man older than 75 with COVID-19, enrolled during active disease.

The V call is TRBV2, the J call TRBJ2-1; the match to TRBD1 covers 7 bases. The junction had 10 bases not matched to a gene; V was cut back by 3 bases and J by 8 bases. Germline lookup yields CDR1 SNHLY and CDR2 FYNNEI. This CDR3 is built from 15 residues. CDR3 region: CASSDGDREFDEQFF. The DNA of the CDR3 is TGTGCCAGCAGTGACGGTGACAGGGAATTTGATGAGCAGTTCTTC.

This clone was detected many times. This chain links TRBV5-1 with TRBJ2-1; 7 positions agree with TRBD1. This CDR3 region has 15 residues. Germline assignment: CDR1 SGHRS and CDR2 YFSETQ. Unmatched junction bases numbered 5, after V lost 4 bases and J lost 1 base. In DNA, the CDR3 is TGCGCCAGCAGCATAACGGGACAGTCCTACAATGAGCAGTTCTTC. It encodes CASSITGQSYNEQFF.

The chain couples TRBV28 to TRBJ2-7; D is possibly TRBD1 (6 bases). V lost 2 bases and J lost 4, with 15 bases in between. Per germline, CDR1 MDHEN and CDR2 SYDVKM. The CDR3 spans 15 residues. CDR3 nucleotides: TGTGCCAGCAGTTTACTACCTATGACAGGATACGAGCAGTACTTC. Translating it yields CASSLLPMTGYEQYF.

This clone was recorded once. The J gene is TRBJ1-2, the V gene TRBV15; D may be TRBD1 (5 bases). The V and J ends lost 0 bases and 8 bases respectively, with 16 bases between them. The length of the CDR3 is 15 residues. Germline lookup yields CDR1 LNHNV and CDR2 YYDKDF (reference sequence). The CDR3 loop reads CATSRDKGPLGGYTF. Written as DNA, the CDR3 is TGTGCCACCAGCAGAGATAAGGGGCCCTTAGGGGGCTACACCTTC. The full variable domain, rest sourced from reference TRBV15 and TRBJ1-2, is DAMVIQNPRYQVTQFGKPVTLSCSQTLNHNVMYWYQQKSSQAPKLLFHYYDKDFNNEADTPDNFQSRRPNTSFCFLDIRSPGLGDTAMYLCATSRDKGPLGGYTFGSGTRLTVV.

V is TRBV13 and J is TRBJ2-1, with 16 bases fitting TRBD2. This CDR3 is built from 18 residues. Per the germline V gene, CDR1 is PRHDT and CDR2 is FYEKMQ (reference sequence). Losses at the gene ends were 5 bases for V and 0 bases for J; bases not matched to a gene: 4. CDR3 amino acids: CASSPGLAGGSSYNEQFF. Written as DNA, the CDR3 is TGTGCCAGCAGCCCGGGACTAGCGGGAGGGAGCTCCTACAATGAGCAGTTCTTC.